This TCR beta chain was captured by sequencing in a study of blood T cells in healthy people across ages. The use of a sample-barcoded 5' primer and a J-beta primer mix characterized a second PCR of roughly 6 to 11 cycles. Each CDR3 protein is one row after TCRdb ran MiXCR on the 5' RACE reads. This sample has approximately 2,000,000 distinct CDR3 sequences; 30% to 40% occur once, and the top ten carry more than 20%. There are a few counts of this clonotype. CDR1 is SGHRS, CDR2 YFSETQ, per germline. This CDR3 comprises 14 residues. V was clipped by 1 base and J by 2 bases, with 10 bases between them. V and J are TRBV5-1 and TRBJ2-7; D remains unclear. The source is a human donor in good health. Material for sequencing was blood. The CDR3 region has the DNA TGCGCCAGCAGCTTGTCTACAGAACCCTACGAGCAGTACTTC. Its protein is CASSLSTEPYEQYF.